This T cell receptor beta chain came from a study of cytomegalovirus exposure and HLA in healthy donors. As for this clone: What it recognizes is unknown.

V lost 0 bases and J 9 bases, leaving 9 bases between the germline ends. Germline lookup yields CDR1 MNHEY and CDR2 SVGAGI. The CDR3 consists of 13 residues. The study ran its PCR with 60 Vbeta and 13 Jbeta primers. Assay used: immunoSEQ multiplex PCR; TCRdb lists only in-frame clones, some missing. The data show about 110,000 clones, with roughly 68% seen just once and 0.87% held by the top ten. General study points: An analysis done earlier found most TCR beta V segments productive about 90% or about 30% of the time.

The donors, nominally healthy at sampling, likely had unrecorded immune exposures. The clonotype comes from a woman aged 25 to 39 in good health and CMV-seronegative. Sequenced input: PBMCs. The chain couples TRBV6-5 to TRBJ2-1; a weak D match, TRBD1 (5 bases). The CDR3 region is CASSYSGLSEQFF. CDR3 DNA sequence: TGTGCCAGCAGTTACTCGGGGCTCAGTGAGCAGTTCTTC.